This T cell receptor beta chain was identified in a study of human T cells and chemical hapten exposure. Turning to the study itself: Upper-back patch tests with 0.01% DPC were read at 6 days. Points from the study as a whole: The formation of large CDR3 similarity clusters by expanded TCRs significantly exceeded that of controls.

From the RACE reads, TCRdb called clonotypes with MiXCR, one entry per CDR3 protein. The sample holds about 78,000 distinct CDR3 sequences, 8.5% seen once. This clonotype has just a few counts. Its matching antigen is unknown. V gave up 4 bases and J gave up 8 bases, with 9 bases separating them. Germline CDR1 is ENHRY and CDR2 is SYGVKD. The CDR3 loop spans 12 amino acids. Regarding time point: patch test 2, 6 weeks after DPC sensitization. Treatment of the sample: therapeutic diphenylcyclopropenone sensitization with weekly scalp DPC. Every patch test was put on after a blood sample was taken. The chain joins TRBV10-3 to TRBJ2-1, with a tentative D call TRBD2 (5 bases). The TCR was taken from a woman aged 45-59 years with alopecia areata. Some clones in this sample may be carry-over from other donors' samples. The input for sequencing was whole blood, taken in connection with sensitization to the hapten diphenylcyclopropenone (DPC). The CDR3 sequence is CAISAGLDEQFF. In DNA form, the CDR3 reads TGTGCCATCAGTGCGGGATTGGATGAGCAGTTCTTC.